What follows describes a single TCR beta chain. This sample was taken from a study of tumor-infiltrating lymphocytes in oesophageal squamous cell carcinoma. Using its own MiXCR run on the PCR reads, TCRdb lists one record per CDR3 protein. The sample has about 21,000 distinct CDR3 sequences, 36% seen once; the top ten hold about 12%. This CDR3 is built from 13 residues. Germline CDR1 and CDR2: SGHVS and FNYEAQ. This receptor was obtained from a male donor with esophageal squamous cell carcinoma. The chain employs TRBV7-6 and TRBJ2-7; D might be TRBD1 (5 bases). The DNA end lines up better with TRBJ2-4; the J call may be wrong. The specimen was esophageal tumor tissue. CDR3 bases: TGTGCCAGCAGCCAGGGTAACAAAAACATTCAGTACTTC. Translated, it gives CASSQGNKNIQYF.